These 20 T cell receptor beta chains were all obtained from the same sample, sequenced in a study of T cell repertoires in cytomegalovirus infection. TCRdb re-called the reads with MiXCR, one entry per CDR3 protein. The sample has 200,000 or so distinct CDR3 sequences, approximately 30% seen once. The sequenced material came from PBMCs. The receptor set was obtained from a human donor in good health (CMV status not recorded). Some clones in this sample may be carry-over from other donors' samples.

This clonotype was observed a few times. This rearrangement joins TRBV7-8 to TRBJ2-5, with TRBD1 identical over 7 bases. The J segment lost 5 bases and the V segment lost 3 bases, leaving 12 bases of the junction unmatched. This CDR3 has 16 amino acids. Germline CDR1 is SGHVS and CDR2 is FQNEAQ. Written as DNA, the CDR3 is TGTGCCAGCAGCTTGTTGACGGGACAGCTGGGGGAGACCCAGTACTTC. Amino acid sequence: CASSLLTGQLGETQYF.

This clonotype was seen more than once but under ten times. The rearrangement joins TRBV28 to TRBJ1-5; 7 bases are shared with TRBD1. The CDR3 runs to 14 residues. Germline CDR1 is MDHEN and CDR2 is SYDVKM. With 5 bases clipped from V and 4 bases from J, the junction kept 5 bases outside the gene matches. The DNA for the CDR3 is TGTGCCAGCAGTCTATTACAGGGGAATCAGCCCCAGCATTTT. It is translated as CASSLLQGNQPQHF.

This clonotype was detected many times. The chain combines TRBV7-2 with TRBJ1-5; D is undetermined. With 5 bases removed from V and 3 bases from J, the gap between germline ends came to 17 bases. The CDR3 covers 16 residues. CDR1 and CDR2 (germline): SGHTA, FQGNSA. The CDR3 DNA reads TGTGCCAGCAGCCGCTTAAGTGTGGGGAACAATCAGCCCCAGCATTTT. Translation gives CASSRLSVGNNQPQHF.

There are a few counts of this clonotype. This chain uses TRBV7-9 with TRBJ1-1; 10 bases line up with TRBD1. Germline CDR1 is SEHNR and CDR2 is FQNEAQ (reference sequence). The CDR3 consists of 16 residues. The V and J ends lost 5 bases and 1 base, in that order; junction bases with no gene match: 7. The CDR3 DNA reads TGTGCCAGCAGCCCGACCCGGGACAGGGGGAACACTGAAGCTTTCTTT. It translates to CASSPTRDRGNTEAFF.

The genes are TRBV11-2 and TRBJ1-1; TRBD1 agrees at 9 bases. The germline V gene encodes CDR1 SGHAT and CDR2 FQNNGV. The ends lost 4 bases at V and 2 bases at J; junction bases unmatched: 5. CDR3 size: 15 residues. CDR3 coding DNA: TGTGCCAGCAGCTCTAACAGGGGGCTTAACACTGAAGCTTTCTTT. Protein product: CASSSNRGLNTEAFF. The complete variable domain, with remaining parts taken from reference TRBV11-2 and TRBJ1-1, reads EAGVAQSPRYKIIEKRQSVAFWCNPISGHATLYWYQQILGQGPKLLIQFQNNGVVDDSQLPKDRFSAERLKGVDSTLKIQPAKLEDSAVYLCASSSNRGLNTEAFFGQGTRLTVV.

This clonotype was picked up a small number of times. This chain's CDR3 is CASTSSAVENTIYF. DNA for the CDR3: TGTGCCAGCACCTCCTCCGCGGTGGAAAACACCATATATTTT. V usage is TRBV6-1 and J usage is TRBJ1-3; D unclear. Per the germline V gene, CDR1 is MNHNS and CDR2 is SASEGT. Trimming removed 7 bases at V and 6 bases at J, with 16 bases between. CDR3 length: 14 residues.

This clonotype was counted ten times or more. The gene calls are TRBV6-2 or TRBV6-3 and TRBJ1-1; possibly TRBD1 for D (5 bases). The CDR3 covers 14 residues. Germline CDR1 is MNHEY and CDR2 is SVGEGT. Trimming removed 0 bases at V and 6 bases at J, with 11 bases between. CDR3 in amino acids: CASSYSDNRPEAFF. The CDR3 nucleotides read TGTGCCAGCAGTTACTCGGACAACCGACCTGAAGCTTTCTTT.

On this clonotype: A much larger clone differs by one base, so this may be a read error. This chain links TRBV7-2 with TRBJ2-1; maybe TRBD1 (5 bases). V lost 4 bases, J lost 9 bases, and 13 bases lay in between. The CDR3 has 13 amino acids. Germline-derived CDR1 and CDR2 are SGHTA and FQGNSA. The CDR3 loop is CASSSTTVGEQFF. In nucleotides, the CDR3 is TGTGCCAGCAGCTCTACGACAGTCGGTGAGCAGTTCTTC.

Here the CDR3 DNA reads TGTGCCAGCAGTTGGAGAGGGGATCCATCCGAGCAGTACTTC. This codes for CASSWRGDPSEQYF. The chain couples TRBV12-3 or TRBV12-4 to TRBJ2-7; D is possibly TRBD1 or TRBD2 (5 bases each). The CDR3 is 14 residues long. Trimming took off 4 bases at V and 6 bases at J, with 16 bases between the two ends.

This clonotype was picked up many times. The V call is TRBV7-2, the J call TRBJ1-2; D ambiguous. V lost 1 base to trimming and J lost 7 bases, with 13 bases between them. The CDR3 covers 14 residues. The germline V gene encodes CDR1 SGHTA and CDR2 FQGNSA. In DNA form, the CDR3 reads TGTGCCAGCAGCTTAGAGAGAAGGGTTGGTGGCTACACCTTC. Protein: CASSLERRVGGYTF.

This clonotype was recorded a few times. The chain links TRBV12-3 or TRBV12-4 to TRBJ1-2; D uncertain. The ends were cut back, 3 bases at V and 3 bases at J, with 8 bases in the middle. The CDR3 sequence is 13 residues long. CDR3 sequence: CASSLAADYGYTF. Here the CDR3 DNA reads TGTGCCAGCAGTTTGGCGGCTGACTATGGCTACACCTTC.

This chain joins TRBV13 and TRBJ2-7; tentatively, D is TRBD1 (6 bases). V lost 5 bases and J lost 2, with 13 bases in between. Germline assignment: CDR1 PRHDT and CDR2 FYEKMQ (reference sequence). This CDR3 is 14 amino acids long. CDR3 in DNA: TGTGCCAGCAGCGTAGACAGGAAGACCTACGAGCAGTACTTC. Protein product: CASSVDRKTYEQYF.

This clonotype occurred once. This sequence joins TRBV6-8 and TRBJ1-2; 11 nucleotides line up with TRBD1. Germline V gene lookup returns CDR1 MNHGY and CDR2 SAAAGT. The junction had 4 bases not matched to a gene; V was cut back by 5 bases and J by 2 bases. The CDR3 sequence is 15 residues long. The CDR3 DNA reads TGTGCCAGCAGTAAACGGGACAGGGGGAACTATGGCTACACCTTC. This gives the protein CASSKRDRGNYGYTF.

The chain recombines TRBV29-1 with TRBJ1-2; unclear D gene. The CDR3 is 11 residues long. Trimming shortened V by 3 bases and J by 8 bases, and 10 bases separated the two germline ends. Per germline, CDR1 SQVTM and CDR2 ANQGSEA. Here the CDR3 DNA reads TGCAGCGTTGATAAAGGAGAAGGCTACACCTTC. This sequence encodes CSVDKGEGYTF.

The V gene is TRBV7-9, the J gene TRBJ1-3, with D possibly TRBD1 on 5 matching bases. Trimming removed 6 bases from V and 2 bases from J, with 14 bases in between. CDR1 is SEHNR and CDR2 is FQNEAQ in the germline V gene (reference sequence). The CDR3 contains 15 residues. CDR3 nucleotides: TGTGCCAGCAGGCGGGACGCCTCACCTGGAAACACCATATATTTT. Its protein product is CASRRDASPGNTIYF.

The V and J genes are TRBV29-1 and TRBJ1-3; D is unclear. The CDR3 runs to 15 residues. V was cut by 4 bases and J by 0 bases, with 13 bases left in between. The germline gives CDR1 SQVTM, CDR2 ANQGSEA. The CDR3 DNA sequence: TGCAGCGTTGCCCGTGAACACTACTCTGGAAACACCATATATTTT. Translation: CSVAREHYSGNTIYF. Supplemented by reference TRBV29-1 and TRBJ1-3, the full variable domain reads SAVISQKPSRDICQRGTSLTIQCQVDSQVTMMFWYRQQPGQSLTLIATANQGSEATYESGFVIDKFPISRPNLTFSTLTVSNMSPEDSSIYLCSVAREHYSGNTIYFGEGSWLTVV.

This clonotype came up a few times. The chain employs TRBV7-8 and TRBJ2-7; 9 positions match TRBD2. V dropped 6 bases and J dropped 6; count of bases not matched to a gene: 9. The CDR3 has 14 residues. From germline, CDR1 is SGHVS and CDR2 FQNEAQ. CDR3 in DNA: TGTGCCAGCAGAGCGGGGGGATTAGGGGGCGAGCAGTACTTC. It encodes CASRAGGLGGEQYF.

The chain joins TRBV2 to TRBJ2-7, with TRBD1 matching over 7 bases. The V segment lost 6 bases and the J segment 4 bases; nucleotides outside the gene matches: 6. Germline values: CDR1 SNHLY, CDR2 FYNNEI. CDR3 length equals 13 residues. The CDR3 nucleotides are TGTGCCAGCAGCTTAAGACAGGGTTACGAGCAGTACTTC. Translation: CASSLRQGYEQYF. Combining the CDR3 with reference TRBV2 and TRBJ2-7 gives the whole variable domain EPEVTQTPSHQVTQMGQEVILRCVPISNHLYFYWYRQILGQKVEFLVSFYNNEISEKSEIFDDQFSVERPDGSNFTLKIRSTKLEDSAMYFCASSLRQGYEQYFGPGTRLTVT.

This clonotype came up many times. CDR3 nucleotides: TGTGCCAGCAGTGAAGCGGGGGGCTCCTACAATGAGCAGTTCTTC. Protein sequence: CASSEAGGSYNEQFF. The J gene is TRBJ2-1, the V gene TRBV6-4; 9 bases match TRBD2. Germline V gene data show CDR1 as MRHNA and CDR2 as SNTAGT. This CDR3 is 15 amino acids long. V trimming: 3 bases; J trimming: 0 bases; junction bases outside the gene matches: 0.

This clonotype was seen at least ten times. This rearrangement joins TRBV7-3 to TRBJ2-3, with D perhaps TRBD1 (6 bases). Germline loops: CDR1 SGHTA, CDR2 FQGTGA. Trimming removed 7 bases from V and 8 bases from J, with 22 bases in between. This CDR3 has 15 residues. The CDR3 coding sequence is TGTGCCAGCACCTCAAACCCACAGGGTCGCGGTACGCAGTATTTT. Its translation is CASTSNPQGRGTQYF.